Listed here are 12 T cell receptor beta chains from one sample, sequenced in a study of blood T cell repertoires in COVID-19. The method was immunoSEQ multiplex PCR; TCRdb's version includes in-frame clones alone and lacks a portion of them. In the table there are about 110,000 clones, about two thirds of which are singletons. Sequenced sample: peripheral blood. The receptor set was obtained from a human donor with acute or convalescent COVID-19. The donor label of this sample is uncertain.

V usage is TRBV18 and J usage is TRBJ2-7; D might be TRBD1 (5 bases). Germline assignment: CDR1 KGHSH and CDR2 LQKENI. The ends were cut back, 6 bases at V and 6 bases at J, with 21 bases in the middle. CDR3 length: 15 amino acids. As DNA, the CDR3 is TGTGCCAGCTCTCCCCTGGGGCAGGGCGACAGCGAGCAGTACGTC. Translating gives CASSPLGQGDSEQYV.

This clone has ten or more counts. This chain connects TRBV5-1 to TRBJ1-2; TRBD1 might be the D (6 bases). Per germline, CDR1 SGHRS and CDR2 YFSETQ. The CDR3 has 15 residues. V was clipped by 10 bases and J by 0 bases, with 19 bases between them. CDR3 residues: CASQTGRISNYGYTF. DNA of the CDR3: TGCGCCTCACAGACAGGTCGGATTTCTAACTATGGCTACACCTTC. The variable domain in full, with the rest retrieved from reference TRBV5-1 and TRBJ1-2, is KAGVTQTPRYLIKTRGQQVTLSCSPISGHRSVSWYQQTPGQGLQFLFEYFSETQRNKGNFPGRFSGRQFSNSRSEMNVSTLELGDSALYLCASQTGRISNYGYTFGSGTRLTVV.

This clone was detected a few times. The chain employs TRBV4-1 and TRBJ1-2; the D gene is possibly TRBD1 (6 bases). CDR1 is MGHRA and CDR2 is YSYEKL in the germline V gene. Between the trimmed V and J ends, which lost 3 bases and 4 bases, there was a span of 15 bases. This CDR3 contains 15 residues. The CDR3 loop is CASSHQLGGRYGYTF. The CDR3 coding sequence is TGCGCCAGCAGCCACCAACTAGGGGGACGCTATGGCTACACCTTC.

In this sample, this clone turned up a few times. V usage is TRBV24-1 and J usage is TRBJ1-2, with 12 bases fitting TRBD1. Germline values: CDR1 KGHDR, CDR2 SFDVKD. This CDR3 contains 17 residues. The V gene end was trimmed by 3 bases and the J gene end by 0 bases; junction bases not matched to a gene: 4. CDR3 in amino acids: CATSDTGTGGSNYGYTF. For the CDR3, the DNA is TGTGCCACCAGTGATACCGGGACAGGGGGCTCTAACTATGGCTACACCTTC.

This chain uses TRBV7-2 with TRBJ2-3; 14 bases map to TRBD2. The J segment lost 1 base and the V segment lost 4 bases, leaving 1 base of the junction unmatched. Germline CDR1 reads SGHTA; CDR2 reads FQGNSA. The CDR3 length is 16 residues. The chain's CDR3 is CASSWGLAGGTDTQYF. The CDR3, as DNA: TGTGCCAGCAGCTGGGGACTAGCGGGAGGCACAGATACGCAGTATTTT.

This chain joins TRBV19 and TRBJ2-5; 14 nucleotides match TRBD2. The germline CDR1 and CDR2 sequences are LNHDA and SQIVND (reference sequence). Trimming removed 4 bases from V and 5 bases from J; junction bases left unmatched: 9. The CDR3 length is 17 residues. The CDR3 loop is CASSTPRLAGGRETQYF. In nucleotides, the CDR3 is TGTGCCAGTAGTACGCCTCGACTAGCGGGGGGGCGCGAGACCCAGTACTTC.

The rearrangement links TRBV19 to TRBJ1-3, with D possibly TRBD1 on 6 matching bases. V lost 5 bases and J lost 0, with 17 bases in between. The CDR3 is 17 amino acids. CDR1 LNHDA and CDR2 SQIVND come from the germline V gene (reference sequence). The CDR3 nucleotides are TGTGCCAGTAGTCCCCGACAGGCTGCAGCCTCTGGAAACACCATATATTTT. Translating it yields CASSPRQAAASGNTIYF.

The rearrangement uses TRBV3-1 (or the pseudogene TRBV3-2) and TRBJ1-3, with a tentative D call TRBD1 (6 bases). Germline V gene data show CDR1 as LGHDT and CDR2 as YNNKEL (reference sequence). Trimming left V 1 base short and J 0 bases short, with 19 bases between. This CDR3 comprises 19 residues. The CDR3 sequence is CASSQAFSWTATSGNTIYF. In DNA, the CDR3 is TGTGCCAGCAGCCAAGCTTTTTCCTGGACAGCCACCTCTGGAAACACCATATATTTT.

The J gene is TRBJ2-5, the V gene TRBV7-9; 12 nucleotides line up with TRBD2. J lost 2 bases, V lost 5 bases, and 6 bases had no gene match. From germline, CDR1 is SEHNR and CDR2 FQNEAQ (reference sequence). This CDR3 region has 16 residues. The CDR3 DNA sequence: TGTGCCAGCAGCCCGGGACTAGCGGGCCTTCAAGAGACCCAGTACTTC. Translation gives CASSPGLAGLQETQYF.

Here the CDR3 reads CASSPTSGSYNEQFF. CDR3 nucleotides: TGTGCCAGCAGCCCCACTAGCGGGAGTTACAATGAGCAGTTCTTC. The chain carries TRBV7-8 and TRBJ2-1, with 11 bases aligning to TRBD2. Per the germline V gene, CDR1 is SGHVS and CDR2 is FQNEAQ. There are 15 residues in the CDR3. V lost 5 bases to trimming and J lost 4 bases; unmatched junction nucleotides: 4.

The chain joins TRBV28 to TRBJ2-1; D may be TRBD1 (6 bases). The germline V gene has CDR1 MDHEN and CDR2 SYDVKM. The length of the CDR3 is 14 residues. V gave up 6 bases and J gave up 5 bases, with 14 bases separating them. This chain's CDR3 is CASSVQGGDNEQFF. As DNA, the CDR3 is TGTGCCAGCAGCGTTCAAGGGGGTGACAATGAGCAGTTCTTC.

The chain joins TRBV9 to TRBJ2-5, with D uncertain. The CDR3 has 15 amino acids. The V and J ends lost 3 bases and 2 bases respectively, with 14 bases between them. Germline CDR1 reads SGDLS; CDR2 reads YYNGEE. CDR3 residues: CASSAAGTPQETQYF. The DNA for the CDR3 is TGTGCCAGCAGCGCTGCAGGTACGCCACAAGAGACCCAGTACTTC.